The sequence of this T cell receptor (beta chain) was determined in a study of blood T cell repertoires in COVID-19. Background on the study: Acute-phase and convalescent COVID-19 samples originated in the United States, Italy and Spain. PBMCs, B-cell-depleted T cells, or T cells were the source of the cDNA or gDNA that made up the material.

Authors' methods: Estimation of nucleated cell counts relied on the amplification of reference gene primers. The repertoire was sequenced with immunoSEQ multiplex PCR; TCRdb's copy has only in-frame clones and lacks some. V and J calls plus clone size are reproduced from that table; the DNA served to infer D and trimming. Of about 260,000 clones listed, almost 85% are singletons. This clone was counted a single time. Other DNA sequences in the sample encode the same CDR3. After removal of 0 bases from V and 7 bases from J, the junction contained 4 bases not matched to a gene. The CDR3 sequence is 15 residues long. The germline CDR1 and CDR2 sequences are SGHRS and YFSETQ.

Input material: peripheral blood. The chain recombines TRBV5-1 with TRBJ1-6; the match to TRBD1 covers 7 bases. This TCR came from a woman older than 75 with acute or convalescent COVID-19. CDR3 in DNA: TGCGCCAGCAGCTTGGCCGGACAGGAAAATTCACCCCTCCACTTT. It specifies CASSLAGQENSPLHF.